A selection of T cell receptor beta chains follows, all from one sample in a study of cytomegalovirus exposure and HLA in healthy donors. This table comes from immunoSEQ multiplex PCR, and its TCRdb copy is limited to in-frame clones, with some not included. The data show about 150,000 clones, about 78% seen once. Sequences were obtained from PBMCs. These receptors were collected from a male donor in good health and CMV-seronegative. Both conserved end residues are trimmed from each CDR3. The D gene is left open where the match is weak. Part of the rows lack a size; the others show once, few, many or a class for expanded clones.

clone_size,v_call,j_call,d_call,cdr3_aa
NA,TRBV4-3,TRBJ1-3,NA,ASSQLQGNTIY
NA,TRBV6-5,TRBJ2-7,TRBD1,ASSSTGGPYEQY
once,TRBV29-1,TRBJ2-1,TRBD1,SVEGWTGVNEQF
NA,TRBV30,TRBJ2-1,NA,AWKFANEQF
NA,TRBV4-2,TRBJ2-2,NA,ASSQDLPDTGELF
NA,TRBV5-1,TRBJ2-1,NA,ASSLVGEAYNEQF
NA,TRBV12-5,TRBJ2-7,TRBD2,ASGLFRSGRNHEQY
NA,TRBV11-2,TRBJ2-1,NA,ASSSLWRGPHEQF
NA,TRBV2,TRBJ2-3,TRBD1,ASSPTAGQGADTQY
NA,TRBV7-6,TRBJ2-7,TRBD1,ASSPRMDRSAYEQY
NA,TRBV7-2,TRBJ1-1,TRBD1,ASSRDRGNTEAF
NA,TRBV14,TRBJ2-7,NA,VSSQANPGQGQY
NA,TRBV7-2,TRBJ2-3,NA,ASSLAGYAAGDTQY
NA,TRBV15,TRBJ1-2,NA,ATSRDTGVLGYT
NA,TRBV28,TRBJ2-1,TRBD2,ASSSGTSGHNEQF
NA,TRBV15,TRBJ1-2,NA,ATSRDRTRAQGGYT
NA,TRBV7-9,TRBJ2-2,NA,ASSFIRGAYTGELF
NA,TRBV2,TRBJ2-6,NA,ASSDLSAGTGANVLT
NA,TRBV9,TRBJ2-3,NA,ASSVEGGATDTQY
NA,TRBV10-3,TRBJ2-2,TRBD1,AISGGQGAITGELF
NA,TRBV7-3,TRBJ2-3,NA,ASSLSNSYTDTQY
NA,TRBV7-9,TRBJ2-7,TRBD2,ASSLWGGEQY
NA,TRBV7-2,TRBJ2-2,NA,ASRLSVGGELF